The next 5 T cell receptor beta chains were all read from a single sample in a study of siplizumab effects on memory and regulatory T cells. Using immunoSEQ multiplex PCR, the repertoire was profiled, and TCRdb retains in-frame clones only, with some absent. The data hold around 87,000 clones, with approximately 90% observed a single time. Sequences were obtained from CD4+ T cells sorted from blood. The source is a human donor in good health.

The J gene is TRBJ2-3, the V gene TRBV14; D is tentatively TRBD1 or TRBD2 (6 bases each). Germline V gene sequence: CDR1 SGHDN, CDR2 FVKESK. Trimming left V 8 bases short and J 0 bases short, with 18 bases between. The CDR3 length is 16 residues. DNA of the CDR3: TGTGCCAGCCAAGCCGGGGGCGGAGGGAGCACAGATACGCAGTATTTT. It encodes CASQAGGGGSTDTQYF.

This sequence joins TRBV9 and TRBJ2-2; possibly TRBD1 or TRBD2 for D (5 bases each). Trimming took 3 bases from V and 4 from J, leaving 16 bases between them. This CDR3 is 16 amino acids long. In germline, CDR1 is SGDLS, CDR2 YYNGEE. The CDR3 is CASSGVGPRGTGELFF. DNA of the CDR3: TGTGCCAGCAGCGGGGTGGGGCCCCGGGGCACCGGGGAGCTGTTTTTT.

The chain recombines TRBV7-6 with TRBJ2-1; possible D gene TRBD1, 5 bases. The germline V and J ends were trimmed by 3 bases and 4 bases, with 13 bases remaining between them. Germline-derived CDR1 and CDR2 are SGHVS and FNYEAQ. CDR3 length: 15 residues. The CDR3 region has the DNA TGTGCCAGCAGCTTCCGACTGCCAGGGTACAATGAGCAGTTCTTC. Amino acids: CASSFRLPGYNEQFF.

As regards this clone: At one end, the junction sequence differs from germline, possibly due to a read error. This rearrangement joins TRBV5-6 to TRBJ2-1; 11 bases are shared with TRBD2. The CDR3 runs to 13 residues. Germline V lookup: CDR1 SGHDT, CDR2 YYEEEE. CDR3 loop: CASSLQTSGGSIF. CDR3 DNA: TGTGCCAGCAGCCTCCAAACTAGCGGGGGTTCCATCTTC.

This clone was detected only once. CDR3 sequence (DNA): TGTGCCAGCAGCTTAGGGGGACAGGGTAACACTGAAGCTTTCTTT. It specifies CASSLGGQGNTEAFF. The rearrangement joins TRBV7-2 to TRBJ1-1; 9 bases line up with TRBD1. CDR1 and CDR2 (germline): SGHTA, FQGNSA. The CDR3 is made up of 15 amino acids. J was trimmed by 2 bases and V by 1 base; bases with no gene match: 2.